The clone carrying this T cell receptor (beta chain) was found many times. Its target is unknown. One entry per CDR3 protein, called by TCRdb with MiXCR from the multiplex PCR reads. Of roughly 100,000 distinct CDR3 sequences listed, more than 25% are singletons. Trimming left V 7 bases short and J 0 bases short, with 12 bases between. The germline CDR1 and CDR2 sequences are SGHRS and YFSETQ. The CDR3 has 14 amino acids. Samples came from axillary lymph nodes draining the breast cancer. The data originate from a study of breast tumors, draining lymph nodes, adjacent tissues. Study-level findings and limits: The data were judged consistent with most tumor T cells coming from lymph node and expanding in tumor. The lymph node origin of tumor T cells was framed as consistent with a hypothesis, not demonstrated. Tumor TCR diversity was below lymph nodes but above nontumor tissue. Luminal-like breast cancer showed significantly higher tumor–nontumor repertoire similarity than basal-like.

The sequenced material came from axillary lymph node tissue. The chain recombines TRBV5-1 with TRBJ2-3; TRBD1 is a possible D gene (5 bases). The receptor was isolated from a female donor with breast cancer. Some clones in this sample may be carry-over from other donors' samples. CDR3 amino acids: CASELGPSTDTQYF. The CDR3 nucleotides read TGCGCCAGCGAGTTGGGGCCGAGCACAGATACGCAGTATTTT.